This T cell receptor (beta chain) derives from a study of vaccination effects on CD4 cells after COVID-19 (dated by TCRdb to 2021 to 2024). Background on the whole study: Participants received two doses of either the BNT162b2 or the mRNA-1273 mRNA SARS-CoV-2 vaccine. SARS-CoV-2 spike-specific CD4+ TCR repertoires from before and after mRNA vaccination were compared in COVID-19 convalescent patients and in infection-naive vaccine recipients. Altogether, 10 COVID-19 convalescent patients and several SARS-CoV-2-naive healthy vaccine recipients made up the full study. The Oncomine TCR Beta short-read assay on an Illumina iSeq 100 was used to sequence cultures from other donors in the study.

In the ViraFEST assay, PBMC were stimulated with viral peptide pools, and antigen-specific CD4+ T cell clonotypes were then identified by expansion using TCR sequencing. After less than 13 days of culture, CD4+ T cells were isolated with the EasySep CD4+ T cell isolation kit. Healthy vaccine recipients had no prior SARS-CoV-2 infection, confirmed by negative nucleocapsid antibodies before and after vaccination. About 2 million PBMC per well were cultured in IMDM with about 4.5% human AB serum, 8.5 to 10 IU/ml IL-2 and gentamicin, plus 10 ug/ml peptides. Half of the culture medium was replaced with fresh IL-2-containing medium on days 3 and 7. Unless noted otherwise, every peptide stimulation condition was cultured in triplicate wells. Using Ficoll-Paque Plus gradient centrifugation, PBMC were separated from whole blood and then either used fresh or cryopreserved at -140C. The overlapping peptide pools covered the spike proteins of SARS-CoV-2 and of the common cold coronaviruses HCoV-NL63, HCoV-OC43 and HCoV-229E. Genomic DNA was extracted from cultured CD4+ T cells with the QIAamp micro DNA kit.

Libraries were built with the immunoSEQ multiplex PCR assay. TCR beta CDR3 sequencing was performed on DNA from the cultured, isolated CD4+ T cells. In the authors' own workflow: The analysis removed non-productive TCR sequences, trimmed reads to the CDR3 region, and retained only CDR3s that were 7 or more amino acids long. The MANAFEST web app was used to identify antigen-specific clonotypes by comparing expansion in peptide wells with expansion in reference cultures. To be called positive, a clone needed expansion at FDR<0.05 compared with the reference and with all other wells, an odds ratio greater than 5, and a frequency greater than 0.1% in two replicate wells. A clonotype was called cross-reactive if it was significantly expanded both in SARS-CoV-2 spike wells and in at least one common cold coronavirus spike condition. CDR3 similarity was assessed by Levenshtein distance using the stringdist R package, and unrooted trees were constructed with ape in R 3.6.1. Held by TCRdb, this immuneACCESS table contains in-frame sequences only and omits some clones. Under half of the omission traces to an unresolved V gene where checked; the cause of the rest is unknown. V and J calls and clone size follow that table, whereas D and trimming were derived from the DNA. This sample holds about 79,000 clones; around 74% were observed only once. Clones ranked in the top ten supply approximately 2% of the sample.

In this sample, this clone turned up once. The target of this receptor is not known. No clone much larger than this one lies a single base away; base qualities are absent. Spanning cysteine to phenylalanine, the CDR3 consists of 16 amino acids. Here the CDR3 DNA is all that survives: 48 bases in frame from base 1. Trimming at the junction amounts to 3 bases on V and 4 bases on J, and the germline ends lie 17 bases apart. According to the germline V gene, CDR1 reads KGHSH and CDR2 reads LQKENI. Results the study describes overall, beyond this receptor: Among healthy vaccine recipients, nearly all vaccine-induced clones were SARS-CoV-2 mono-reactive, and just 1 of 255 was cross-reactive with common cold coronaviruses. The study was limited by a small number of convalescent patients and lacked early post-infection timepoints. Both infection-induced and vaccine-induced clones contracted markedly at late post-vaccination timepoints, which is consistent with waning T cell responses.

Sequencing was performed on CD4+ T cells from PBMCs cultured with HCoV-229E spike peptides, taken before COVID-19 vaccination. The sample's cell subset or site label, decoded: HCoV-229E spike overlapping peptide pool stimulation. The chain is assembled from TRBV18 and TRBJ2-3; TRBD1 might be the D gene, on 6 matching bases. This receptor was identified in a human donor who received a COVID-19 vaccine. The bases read TGTGCCAGCTCACCCGCCTCATTTGGGGGCGCAGATACGCAGTATTTT. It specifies CASSPASFGGADTQYF.